This T cell receptor beta chain was obtained from a study of blood T cells in healthy people across ages. About this clonotype itself: Its antigen is not known.

Using a J-beta primer mix together with a sample-barcoded 5' primer, a second PCR was run for roughly 6 to 11 cycles. A single record per CDR3 protein comes from TCRdb applying MiXCR to the 5' RACE reads. Among hundreds of thousands of distinct CDR3 sequences listed, roughly 26% were seen once. Germline values: CDR1 SGDLS, CDR2 YYNGEE. The CDR3 spans 15 residues. Trimming pared 2 bases from V and 4 bases from J, leaving 15 bases between. Donors were systemically healthy Caucasian individuals from Russia aged about 6 to 95 years. Whole-study results and caveats: Because sorting was not performed, PBMCs prevented conclusive naive versus antigen-experienced comparison. Across the age range, TCR beta diversity per million T cells fell in a roughly linear way. One million T cells yielded diversity estimates that were considered underestimates.

Sequenced input: blood. The V call is TRBV9, the J call TRBJ2-5; D is tentatively TRBD1 or TRBD2 (7 bases each). This TCR derives from a woman aged 70-85 years in good health. This CDR3 is CASSVGGGTLETQYF. The CDR3 bases are TGTGCCAGCAGCGTGGGAGGGGGCACCTTAGAGACCCAGTACTTC.